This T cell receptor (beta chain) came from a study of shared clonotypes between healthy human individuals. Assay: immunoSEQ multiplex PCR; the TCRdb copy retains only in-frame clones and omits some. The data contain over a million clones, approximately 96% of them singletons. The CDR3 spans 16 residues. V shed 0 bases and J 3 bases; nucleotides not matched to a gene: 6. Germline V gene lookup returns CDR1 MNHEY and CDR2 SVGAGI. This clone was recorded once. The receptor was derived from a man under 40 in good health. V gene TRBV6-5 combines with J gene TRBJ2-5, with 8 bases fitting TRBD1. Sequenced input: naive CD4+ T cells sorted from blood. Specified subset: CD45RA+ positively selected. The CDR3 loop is CASSYSLGTGEETQYF. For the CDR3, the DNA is TGTGCCAGCAGTTACTCGCTCGGGACAGGAGAAGAGACCCAGTACTTC.